The 15 T cell receptor beta chains below come from one sample, sequenced in a study of OX40 agonist ivuxolimab in advanced cancers. Some clones are missing from TCRdb's copy, which holds only in-frame ones; the method was immunoSEQ multiplex PCR. The table lists some 70,000 clones, roughly nine tenths of them singletons. The source was CD4+ or CD8+ T cells sorted from blood, collected in a trial of the OX40 agonist ivuxolimab. The receptors were sampled from an adult with an advanced solid tumor such as melanoma, head and neck, liver or kidney cancer.

The chain joins TRBV7-9 to TRBJ2-5; no clear D. Germline V gene sequence: CDR1 SEHNR, CDR2 FQNEAQ (reference sequence). The CDR3 extends over 12 amino acids. V dropped 2 bases and J dropped 11 bases, with 12 bases sitting between them. The CDR3 here is CASSLSDLWQYF. In DNA form, the CDR3 reads TGTGCCAGCAGCTTATCCGACTTGTGGCAGTACTTC.

This chain links TRBV5-1 with TRBJ1-3; weak D call: TRBD1 (6 bases). Germline V lookup: CDR1 SGHRS, CDR2 YFSETQ. The CDR3 is 16 residues long. V lost 1 base, J lost 0 bases, and 11 bases lay in between. Written as DNA, the CDR3 is TGCGCCAGCAGCTTGATGGACAGCTTCTCTGGAAACACCATATATTTT. Amino acids: CASSLMDSFSGNTIYF.

The J gene is TRBJ1-1, the V gene TRBV18; D gene uncertain. With 2 bases removed from V and 0 bases from J, the gap between germline ends came to 13 bases. The CDR3 totals 16 residues. Germline V gene data show CDR1 as KGHSH and CDR2 as LQKENI. CDR3 nucleotide sequence: TGTGCCAGCTCACCAGGTTTGGGCAGCATGAACACTGAAGCTTTCTTT. Encoded protein: CASSPGLGSMNTEAFF.

This chain uses TRBV29-1 with TRBJ2-5; 14 bases are a match to TRBD2. CDR3 length equals 16 residues. The trim removed 6 bases at V and 5 bases at J, leaving 11 bases unmatched. CDR1 is SQVTM, CDR2 ANQGSEA, per germline. The CDR3 is CSVYTPTSGRAETQYF. In DNA, the CDR3 is TGCAGCGTCTACACTCCGACTAGCGGGAGGGCTGAGACCCAGTACTTC.

This rearrangement joins TRBV7-3 to TRBJ2-1; 9 nucleotides line up with TRBD1. After removal of 5 bases from V and 8 bases from J, the junction contained 7 bases not matched to a gene. The CDR3 runs to 14 residues. In germline, CDR1 is SGHTA, CDR2 FQGTGA. The CDR3 loop reads CASSRDREGDEQFF. The DNA of the CDR3 is TGTGCCAGCAGCAGGGACAGGGAGGGGGATGAGCAGTTCTTC.

The chain combines TRBV5-4 with TRBJ2-3, with D uncertain. Trimming removed 2 bases at V and 6 bases at J, with 13 bases between. Per the germline V gene, CDR1 is SGHNT and CDR2 is YYREEE (reference sequence). This CDR3 is 14 amino acids long. DNA of the CDR3: TGTGCCAGCAGCTTTTTTTTTAGGTTCGATACGCAGTATTTT. Translation gives CASSFFFRFDTQYF.

The chain has TRBV28 and TRBJ1-2, with 12 bases fitting TRBD1. V shed 4 bases, J shed 7 bases, and the junction held 10 bases outside the gene matches. From germline, CDR1 is MDHEN and CDR2 SYDVKM. CDR3 size: 16 residues. This CDR3 reads CASSWGQGQGASGYTF. The CDR3 DNA is TGTGCCAGCAGTTGGGGACAGGGACAGGGGGCTTCTGGCTACACCTTC.

This chain joins TRBV7-9 and TRBJ2-5; TRBD1 matches at 8 bases. The CDR3 runs to 16 residues. V lost 1 base and J lost 4; bases outside the gene matches: 8. CDR1 and CDR2 (germline): SEHNR, FQNEAQ (reference sequence). Written as DNA, the CDR3 is TGTGCCAGCAGCTTAGGCGACAGGGGATTTTCAGAGACCCAGTACTTC. Translating it yields CASSLGDRGFSETQYF.

The CDR3 sequence is CASKGVGEKLFF. CDR3 DNA sequence: TGTGCCAGCAAAGGCGTCGGGGAAAAACTGTTTTTT. This sequence joins TRBV2 and TRBJ1-4; D remains ambiguous. The CDR3 is made up of 12 amino acids. The germline CDR1 and CDR2 sequences are SNHLY and FYNNEI. The V end lost 7 bases, the J end lost 8 bases, and 11 bases lay between the germline ends.

V is TRBV6-5 and J is TRBJ1-1; D remains ambiguous. Trimming pared 4 bases from V and 5 bases from J, leaving 11 bases between. The germline gives CDR1 MNHEY, CDR2 SVGAGI. The CDR3 is 13 amino acids. This CDR3 is CASSWTPGTEAFF. Here the CDR3 DNA reads TGTGCCAGCAGTTGGACCCCGGGGACTGAAGCTTTCTTT.

The chain is built from TRBV6-1 and TRBJ1-2; 9 bases match TRBD1. The CDR3 length is 13 residues. Germline V gene sequence: CDR1 MNHNS, CDR2 SASEGT. Germline trimming cut 4 bases from V and 6 bases from J; bases unmatched to any gene: 3. The DNA for the CDR3 is TGTGCCAGCAGTGCTAGGACAGGGGATGGCTACACCTTC. As protein: CASSARTGDGYTF.

The chain uses TRBV7-2 and TRBJ2-3; D may be TRBD2 (6 bases). Looked up from germline, CDR1 is SGHTA and CDR2 is FQGNSA. V lost 4 bases to trimming and J lost 4 bases, with 9 bases between them. The CDR3 has 13 residues. For the CDR3, the DNA is TGTGCCAGCAGCTCACTAGCTGCAGATACGCAGTATTTT. Translating it yields CASSSLAADTQYF.

J is TRBJ2-5 and V is TRBV28; no clear D gene. Germline loops: CDR1 MDHEN, CDR2 SYDVKM. The CDR3 runs to 11 residues. The ends were cut back, 3 bases at V and 7 bases at J, with 6 bases in the middle. The CDR3 loop reads CASSFSGTQYF. As DNA, the CDR3 is TGTGCCAGCAGTTTCAGTGGGACCCAGTACTTC.

CDR3 residues: CATSRDARPYGYTF. DNA for the CDR3: TGTGCCACCAGCAGAGATGCCCGGCCTTATGGCTACACCTTC. This sequence joins TRBV15 and TRBJ1-2; unclear D gene. Trimming pared 0 bases from V and 5 bases from J, leaving 10 bases between. The germline V gene encodes CDR1 LNHNV and CDR2 YYDKDF (reference sequence). CDR3 length: 14 amino acids.

In this sample, this clone turned up a few times. V gene TRBV4-2 combines with J gene TRBJ1-6, with a weak D call TRBD1 (5 bases). The germline V gene has CDR1 LGHNA and CDR2 YNFKEQ. V dropped 1 base and J dropped 6 bases, with 13 bases sitting between them. The CDR3 contains 16 residues. CDR3 in amino acids: CASSQGGYVGNSPLHF. The DNA of the CDR3 is TGTGCCAGCAGCCAAGGGGGGTATGTCGGTAATTCACCCCTCCACTTT.